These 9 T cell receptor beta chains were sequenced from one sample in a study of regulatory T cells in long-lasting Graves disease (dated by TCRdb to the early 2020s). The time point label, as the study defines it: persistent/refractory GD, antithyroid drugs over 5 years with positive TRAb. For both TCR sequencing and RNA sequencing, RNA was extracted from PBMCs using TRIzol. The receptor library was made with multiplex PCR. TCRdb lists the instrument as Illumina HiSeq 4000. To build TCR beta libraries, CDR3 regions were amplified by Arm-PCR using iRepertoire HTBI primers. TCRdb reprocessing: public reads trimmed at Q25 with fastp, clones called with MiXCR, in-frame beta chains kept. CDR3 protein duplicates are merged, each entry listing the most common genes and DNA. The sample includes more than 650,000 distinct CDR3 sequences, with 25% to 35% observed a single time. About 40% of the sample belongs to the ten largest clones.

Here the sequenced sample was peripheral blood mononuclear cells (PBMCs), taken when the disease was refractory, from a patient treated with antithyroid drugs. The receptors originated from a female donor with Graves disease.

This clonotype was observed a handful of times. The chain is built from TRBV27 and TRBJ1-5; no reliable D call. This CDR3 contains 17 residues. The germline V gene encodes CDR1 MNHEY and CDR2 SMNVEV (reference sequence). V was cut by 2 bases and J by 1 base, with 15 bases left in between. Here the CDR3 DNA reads TGTGCCAGCAGTTTAGTTACACCTGTCCCCAGCAATCAGCCCCAGCATTTT. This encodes CASSLVTPVPSNQPQHF.

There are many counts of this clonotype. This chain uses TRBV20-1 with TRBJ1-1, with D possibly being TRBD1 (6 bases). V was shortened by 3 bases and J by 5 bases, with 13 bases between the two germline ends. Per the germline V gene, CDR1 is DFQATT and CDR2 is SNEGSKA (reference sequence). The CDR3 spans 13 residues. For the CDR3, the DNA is TGCAGTGCTAGTGTGGGGGCTTGGACTGAAGCTTTCTTT. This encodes CSASVGAWTEAFF.

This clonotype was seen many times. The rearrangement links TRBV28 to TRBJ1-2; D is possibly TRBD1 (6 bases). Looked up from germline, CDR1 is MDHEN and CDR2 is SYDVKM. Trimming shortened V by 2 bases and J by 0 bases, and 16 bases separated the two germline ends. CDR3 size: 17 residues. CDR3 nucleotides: TGTGCCAGCAGTTTAGACAGGTGGGAGGTCCCTAACTATGGCTACACCTTC. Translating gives CASSLDRWEVPNYGYTF.

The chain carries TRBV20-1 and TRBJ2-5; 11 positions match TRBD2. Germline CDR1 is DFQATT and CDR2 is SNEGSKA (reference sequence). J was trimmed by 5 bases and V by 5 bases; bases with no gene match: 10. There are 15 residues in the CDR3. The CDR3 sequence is CSAFETSGSWETQYF. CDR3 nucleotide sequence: TGCAGTGCTTTCGAAACTAGCGGGAGTTGGGAGACCCAGTACTTC.

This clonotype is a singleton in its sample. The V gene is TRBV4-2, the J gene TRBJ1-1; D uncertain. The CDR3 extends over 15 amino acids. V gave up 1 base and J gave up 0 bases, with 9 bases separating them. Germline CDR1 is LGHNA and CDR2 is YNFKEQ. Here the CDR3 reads CASSQANSMNTEAFF. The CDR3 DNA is TGTGCCAGCAGCCAAGCTAACAGCATGAACACTGAAGCTTTCTTT.

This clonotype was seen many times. The CDR3 is CASSLLGTFSNQPQHF. In DNA form, the CDR3 reads TGTGCCAGCAGTTTATTGGGGACCTTTAGCAATCAGCCCCAGCATTTT. The rearrangement joins TRBV28 to TRBJ1-5; tentative D call: TRBD1 (5 bases). Germline assignment: CDR1 MDHEN and CDR2 SYDVKM. Trimming removed 1 base from V and 0 bases from J, with 10 bases in between. The CDR3 is 16 residues long.

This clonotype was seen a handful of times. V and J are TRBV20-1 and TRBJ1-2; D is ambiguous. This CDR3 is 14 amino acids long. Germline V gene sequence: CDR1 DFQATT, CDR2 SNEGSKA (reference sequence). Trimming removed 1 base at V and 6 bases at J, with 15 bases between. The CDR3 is CSARGSQVGDGYTF. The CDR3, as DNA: TGCAGTGCTAGAGGCAGTCAGGTTGGCGATGGCTACACCTTC.

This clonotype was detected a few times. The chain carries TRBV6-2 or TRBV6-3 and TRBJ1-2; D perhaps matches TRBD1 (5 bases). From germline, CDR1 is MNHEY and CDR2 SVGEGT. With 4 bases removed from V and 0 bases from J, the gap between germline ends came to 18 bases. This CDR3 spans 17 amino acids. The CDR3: CASSFARDGLANYGYTF. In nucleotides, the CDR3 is TGTGCCAGCAGTTTTGCGCGGGACGGCCTAGCTAACTATGGCTACACCTTC.

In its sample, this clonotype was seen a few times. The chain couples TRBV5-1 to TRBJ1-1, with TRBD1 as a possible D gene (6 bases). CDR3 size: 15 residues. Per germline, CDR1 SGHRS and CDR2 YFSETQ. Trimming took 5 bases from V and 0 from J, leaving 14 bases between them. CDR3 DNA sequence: TGCGCCAGCAGGGGGGGCAACAGGATGAACACTGAAGCTTTCTTT. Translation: CASRGGNRMNTEAFF.